The T cell receptor (beta chain) under discussion was sequenced for a study of T cell clonotyping in hematopoietic cell transplantation. As for the study in general: Recipient samples before transplant were obtained post-cytoreduction.

Overall study findings and caveats: Pathologically expanded recipient clonotypes increased progressively from day 30 to day 180 as diversity fell.

Documented time point: recipient sample about 28 days before transplant, after cytoreduction. Trimming left V 3 bases short and J 1 base short, with 10 bases between. The CDR3 consists of 14 residues. Germline-derived CDR1 and CDR2 are SNHLY and FYNNEI. With respect to this clone: The antigen is not known.

Clones were read by immunoSEQ multiplex PCR, and TCRdb kept only the in-frame ones, dropping some. The table has tens of thousands of clones, 86% seen once. The material sequenced was peripheral blood mononuclear cells, taken before stem cell transplant. This clonotype was sampled from a man in his sixties with biphenotypic leukemia. Some clones in this sample may be carry-over from other donors' samples. The chain uses TRBV2 and TRBJ2-7; no clear D gene. The CDR3 bases are TGTGCCAGCAGTGATTGGTCAGCTTCCTACGAGCAGTACTTC. Translated, it gives CASSDWSASYEQYF.